The sequence of this T cell receptor (beta chain) was determined in a study of shared T cell receptors in the human thymus. TCRdb keeps only in-frame clones here, not all; method: immunoSEQ multiplex PCR. The sample records approximately 580,000 clones, approximately 80% being singletons. CDR3 length: 14 amino acids. Germline loops: CDR1 SQVTM, CDR2 ANQGSEA. Trimming removed 3 bases at V and 7 bases at J, with 16 bases between. The same sample was also used in a study of human thymus T cells. This second report adds: The people who donated were healthy Finnish babies having corrective surgery for congenital heart defects.

The source is a boy less than two years old with a congenital heart defect. This chain connects TRBV29-1 to TRBJ2-1, with D perhaps matching TRBD2 (6 bases). The specimen was thymocytes. CDR3 nucleotides: TGCAGCGTTGAGGGTCCCCACGGGGGAAATGAGCAGTTCTTC. It is translated as CSVEGPHGGNEQFF.